The 32 T cell receptor beta chains in this list originate from one sample, sequenced in a study of cytomegalovirus exposure and HLA in healthy donors. PCR involved 60 Vbeta and 13 Jbeta primers. The repertoire was sequenced with immunoSEQ multiplex PCR; TCRdb's copy has only in-frame clones and lacks some. The sample has some 150,000 clones, over 70% seen once. Sequencing was done on a sample of PBMCs. Source of these receptors: a man aged 30 to 39 in good health and CMV-seropositive.

The V call is TRBV28, the J call TRBJ1-6; D perhaps matches TRBD1 (6 bases). The germline gives CDR1 MDHEN, CDR2 SYDVKM. The V end was cut by 5 bases, the J end by 4 bases, with 12 bases between. This CDR3 has 15 residues. For the CDR3, the DNA is TGTGCCAGCAGTATGACAGGCCCTTATAATTCACCCCTCCACTTT. Protein product: CASSMTGPYNSPLHF.

This clone was picked up a small number of times. The CDR3 sequence is CASRGTGMNTEAFF. Here the CDR3 DNA reads TGTGCCAGCAGAGGAACAGGGATGAACACTGAAGCTTTCTTT. This chain uses TRBV6-1 with TRBJ1-1, with D possibly matching TRBD1 (6 bases). CDR3 length: 14 residues. The germline CDR1 and CDR2 sequences are MNHNS and SASEGT. Between the trimmed V and J ends, which lost 6 bases and 0 bases, there was a span of 11 bases.

The chain joins TRBV2 to TRBJ2-1, with D maybe TRBD2 (5 bases). V lost 4 bases, J lost 8 bases, and 21 bases lay in between. This CDR3 is built from 16 residues. Germline-derived CDR1 and CDR2 are SNHLY and FYNNEI. CDR3 DNA: TGTGCCAGCAGTGCGGTAATGAGCGGCTCGGACGATGAGCAGTTCTTC. Translating it yields CASSAVMSGSDDEQFF.

This clone has more than one count but fewer than ten. Mismatch with germline at one junction end may stem from a read error. This rearrangement joins TRBV7-9 to TRBJ2-2; D unresolved. The germline gives CDR1 SEHNR, CDR2 FQNEAQ (reference sequence). The CDR3 runs to 16 residues. The CDR3 nucleotides are TGTTCCAGCATACCCCCCCCGGCAGGGAACACCGGGGAGCTGTTTTTT. Encoded protein: CSSIPPPAGNTGELFF.

There are a few counts of this clone. This rearrangement joins TRBV9 to TRBJ1-5; maybe TRBD1 (6 bases). The CDR3 is made up of 20 amino acids. Deletions cut 5 bases from V and 6 bases from J, with 33 bases between. Germline loops: CDR1 SGDLS, CDR2 YYNGEE. The CDR3: CASRIGDAKGVGCLGQPQHF. CDR3 in DNA: TGTGCCAGCAGGATTGGGGATGCCAAGGGGGTGGGGTGTCTCGGTCAGCCCCAGCATTTT.

This clone came up a few times. The V and J genes are TRBV4-1 and TRBJ1-3; D is perhaps TRBD1 (5 bases). In germline, CDR1 is MGHRA, CDR2 YSYEKL. This CDR3 is 17 amino acids long. V gave up 0 bases and J gave up 0 bases, with 12 bases separating them. CDR3 in amino acids: CASSQEFRAYSGNTIYF. Written as DNA, the CDR3 is TGCGCCAGCAGCCAAGAATTCAGGGCCTACTCTGGAAACACCATATATTTT.

The gene calls are TRBV4-3 and TRBJ1-5, with TRBD1 matching over 7 bases. J lost 2 bases, V lost 4 bases, and 5 bases had no gene match. Germline V gene data show CDR1 as LGHNA and CDR2 as YSLEER. This CDR3 is built from 15 residues. CDR3 DNA sequence: TGCGCCAGCAGCCTCGACAGGGTGGGCAATCAGCCCCAGCATTTT. Amino acid sequence: CASSLDRVGNQPQHF.

V and J are TRBV1 and TRBJ2-1; whether TRBD2, the table's D call, matches the DNA was not checked. TRBV1 has pseudogene status. The CDR3 has 15 amino acids. CDR3 residues: CTSSQSGTSGFEQFF. In nucleotides, the CDR3 is TGCACCAGCAGCCAGTCCGGGACTAGCGGGTTTGAGCAGTTCTTC.

Concerning this clone: Its ends do not fully match the called genes, so a read error is possible. The V gene is TRBV5-6, the J gene TRBJ2-6; D is possibly TRBD1 (6 bases). This CDR3 comprises 17 residues. Germline values: CDR1 SGHDT, CDR2 YYEEEE. In DNA, the CDR3 is TGTGCCAGCAGAGGACAGTATCACTTCTCTGGGGCCAACGGCCTGACTTTC. Amino acids: CASRGQYHFSGANGLTF.

The chain joins TRBV10-3 to TRBJ1-2; D gene uncertain. Germline CDR1 ENHRY, CDR2 SYGVKD. Between the trimmed V and J ends, which lost 0 bases and 4 bases, there was a span of 15 bases. CDR3 size: 16 residues. In DNA, the CDR3 is TGTGCCATCAGTGAGTCGACCAGCGTCCCCCCCTATGGCTACACCTTC. Protein product: CAISESTSVPPYGYTF.

This chain links TRBV27 with TRBJ2-1; perhaps TRBD2 as D (8 bases). Germline V lookup: CDR1 MNHEY, CDR2 SMNVEV (reference sequence). CDR3 length equals 18 residues. V lost 5 bases to trimming and J lost 7 bases, with 27 bases between them. The CDR3, as DNA: TGTGCCAGCAGTCCGACCCGAGCGAGCGGGAGCAGGGGGAATGAGCAGTTCTTC. Translated, it gives CASSPTRASGSRGNEQFF.

The V call is TRBV2, the J call TRBJ2-7; 9 bases agree with TRBD1. Germline V gene lookup returns CDR1 SNHLY and CDR2 FYNNEI. CDR3 size: 14 residues. V lost 8 bases and J lost 3; bases outside the gene matches: 8. The CDR3 region is CASGTGRSNYEQYF. The CDR3 nucleotides read TGTGCCAGCGGGACAGGGCGCTCTAACTACGAGCAGTACTTC.

The chain combines TRBV7-2 with TRBJ1-6; D possibly corresponds to TRBD1 (5 bases). V was cut by 3 bases and J by 4 bases, with 13 bases left in between. Germline CDR1 is SGHTA and CDR2 is FQGNSA. The CDR3 consists of 16 residues. The CDR3 DNA follows: TGTGCCAGCAGCTTGGGGGGAGTAGGGTATAATTCACCCCTCCACTTT. This gives the protein CASSLGGVGYNSPLHF.

This clone was seen once. V usage is TRBV30 and J usage is TRBJ2-7, with D hard to call. Per the germline V gene, CDR1 is GTSNPN and CDR2 is SVGIG (reference sequence). The CDR3 runs 13 residues. V dropped 1 base and J dropped 3 bases, with 10 bases sitting between them. CDR3: CAWSAGRYYEQYF. Written as DNA, the CDR3 is TGTGCCTGGAGTGCAGGAAGATACTACGAGCAGTACTTC.

There are a few counts of this clone. The chain couples TRBV5-1 to TRBJ2-7, with TRBD2 identical over 11 bases. After removal of 4 bases from V and 3 bases from J, the junction contained 6 bases not matched to a gene. The CDR3 is made up of 15 amino acids. Germline loops: CDR1 SGHRS, CDR2 YFSETQ. The CDR3 DNA reads as TGCGCCAGCAGCCTGACTAGCGGGACGTACTACGAGCAGTACTTC. This codes for CASSLTSGTYYEQYF.

V is TRBV4-1 and J is TRBJ1-1; D gene unclear. The germline gives CDR1 MGHRA, CDR2 YSYEKL. The V and J ends lost 4 bases and 5 bases respectively, with 8 bases between them. The CDR3 consists of 12 residues. CDR3 protein: CASSRPGTEAFF. CDR3 sequence (DNA): TGCGCCAGCAGCCGACCGGGGACTGAAGCTTTCTTT.

The sample holds a few counts of this clone. The chain links TRBV29-1 to TRBJ1-4; D remains ambiguous. Trimming took 0 bases from V and 4 from J, leaving 9 bases between them. The CDR3 contains 14 residues. The germline CDR1 and CDR2 sequences are SQVTM and ANQGSEA. The CDR3: CSVEEADINEKLFF. The CDR3 bases are TGCAGCGTTGAAGAGGCTGACATTAATGAAAAACTGTTTTTT.

The chain recombines TRBV27 with TRBJ2-2; D is uncertain. Germline loops: CDR1 MNHEY, CDR2 SMNVEV (reference sequence). Trimming shortened V by 2 bases and J by 6 bases, and 7 bases separated the two germline ends. The CDR3 sequence is 13 residues long. The CDR3 is CASSLLNSGELFF. The CDR3, as DNA: TGTGCCAGCAGTTTACTTAATTCCGGGGAGCTGTTTTTT.

The chain links TRBV14 to TRBJ2-7; 7 nucleotides agree with TRBD1. Germline CDR1 and CDR2: SGHDN and FVKESK. This CDR3 is built from 13 residues. The V segment lost 6 bases and the J segment 3 bases; nucleotides outside the gene matches: 5. The CDR3 region has the DNA TGTGCCAGCAGAGGGGGACAGATCTACGAGCAGTACTTC. Its translation: CASRGGQIYEQYF.

This clone was detected once. The CDR3 spells CASSLEVGRSEQYF. In DNA form, the CDR3 reads TGTGCCAGCAGCTTAGAGGTGGGGAGATCCGAGCAGTACTTC. The V gene is TRBV7-2, the J gene TRBJ2-7; D is possibly TRBD2 (5 bases). This CDR3 region has 14 residues. The germline V gene encodes CDR1 SGHTA and CDR2 FQGNSA. V lost 1 base, J lost 6 bases, and 13 bases lay in between.

V usage is TRBV2 and J usage is TRBJ1-6, with D possibly matching TRBD1 (6 bases). With 2 bases removed from V and 10 bases from J, the gap between germline ends came to 12 bases. The CDR3 length is 14 residues. CDR1 is SNHLY and CDR2 is FYNNEI in the germline V gene. The CDR3 region has the DNA TGTGCCAGCAGTGAACTACAGGGTGGATCACCCCTCCACTTT. Residues: CASSELQGGSPLHF.

A note on this clone: This sample also contains other DNA sequences that code for the same CDR3. The rearrangement uses TRBV5-1 and TRBJ2-1; 9 bases agree with TRBD2. The CDR3 is 17 amino acids. V shed 4 bases, J shed 2 bases, and the junction held 10 bases outside the gene matches. Looked up from germline, CDR1 is SGHRS and CDR2 is YFSETQ. Written as DNA, the CDR3 is TGCGCCAGCAGCCGACAAGGGCTAGCGGGGCCCTACAATGAGCAGTTCTTC. Residues: CASSRQGLAGPYNEQFF.

A single count supports this clone. The gene calls are TRBV7-9 and TRBJ1-5, with 8 bases identical to TRBD1. The CDR3 has 15 amino acids. With V trimmed by 5 bases and J by 6 bases, 9 bases remained unmatched. CDR1 is SEHNR, CDR2 FQNEAQ, per germline (reference sequence). CDR3 protein: CASSNQGAVGQPQHF. In nucleotides, the CDR3 is TGTGCCAGCAGCAACCAGGGGGCGGTTGGTCAGCCCCAGCATTTT.

The chain joins TRBV7-8 to TRBJ2-7; 8 nucleotides line up with TRBD1. J lost 2 bases, V lost 5 bases, and 11 bases had no gene match. The germline V gene has CDR1 SGHVS and CDR2 FQNEAQ. CDR3 size: 16 residues. The DNA of the CDR3 is TGTGCCAGCAGCCCCCGACCGACAGGGGATCCCTACGAGCAGTACTTC. Its translation is CASSPRPTGDPYEQYF.

The J gene is TRBJ2-1, the V gene TRBV7-2, with 9 bases identical to TRBD2. This CDR3 comprises 17 residues. Germline CDR1 is SGHTA and CDR2 is FQGNSA. Unmatched junction bases numbered 9, after V lost 1 base and J lost 5 bases. This chain's CDR3 is CASSLVAGGPPHNEQFF. The CDR3 DNA reads TGTGCCAGCAGCTTAGTGGCGGGGGGGCCCCCACACAATGAGCAGTTCTTC. The complete variable domain, with remaining parts taken from reference TRBV7-2 and TRBJ2-1, reads GAGVSQSPSNKVTEKGKDVELRCDPISGHTALYWYRQSLGQGLEFLIYFQGNSAPDKSGLPSDRFSAERTGGSVSTLTIQRTQQEDSAVYLCASSLVAGGPPHNEQFFGPGTRLTVL.

This chain uses TRBV4-3 with TRBJ1-2; a weak D match, TRBD1 (6 bases). The CDR3 is 15 residues long. Germline assignment: CDR1 LGHNA and CDR2 YSLEER. Trimming stripped 4 bases from V and 4 bases from J, with 16 bases between. CDR3 nucleotides: TGCGCCAGCAGCCCAGGACAGCCCGGAGGCTATGGCTACACCTTC. Translating gives CASSPGQPGGYGYTF.

This clone was seen just once. The chain recombines TRBV28 with TRBJ2-7; 7 bases align to TRBD1. CDR1 and CDR2 (germline): MDHEN, SYDVKM. Trimming removed 4 bases from V and 3 bases from J; junction bases left unmatched: 0. The CDR3 runs 12 residues. The CDR3 loop is CASSSGGYEQYF. CDR3 coding DNA: TGTGCCAGCAGTTCAGGGGGCTACGAGCAGTACTTC.

The V and J genes are TRBV7-9 and TRBJ2-2; 9 nucleotides align to TRBD1. With V trimmed by 2 bases and J by 3 bases, 1 base remained unmatched. The germline V gene encodes CDR1 SEHNR and CDR2 FQNEAQ (reference sequence). This CDR3 comprises 15 residues. This CDR3 is CASSLRTGDTGELFF. The CDR3 DNA sequence: TGTGCCAGCAGCTTAAGGACAGGGGACACCGGGGAGCTGTTTTTT.

The V and J genes are TRBV2 and TRBJ1-5; D possibly corresponds to TRBD1 (5 bases). The germline gives CDR1 SNHLY, CDR2 FYNNEI. V was pared by 1 base and J by 7 bases, with 14 bases between. The CDR3 runs to 15 residues. CDR3 loop: CASSEGGRATQPQHF. The CDR3 bases are TGTGCCAGCAGTGAAGGGGGCAGGGCGACACAGCCCCAGCATTTT.

The chain links TRBV2 to TRBJ1-2; D gene unclear. V was cut by 1 base and J by 4 bases, with 4 bases left in between. Per the germline V gene, CDR1 is SNHLY and CDR2 is FYNNEI. CDR3 length equals 12 residues. The CDR3 reads CASSEVLYGYTF. For the CDR3, the DNA is TGTGCCAGCAGTGAAGTTCTCTATGGCTACACCTTC.

The rearrangement links TRBV7-2 to TRBJ2-5; a weak D match, TRBD2 (6 bases). Between the trimmed V and J ends, which lost 5 bases and 5 bases, there was a span of 15 bases. This CDR3 has 14 amino acids. The germline CDR1 and CDR2 sequences are SGHTA and FQGNSA. CDR3 bases: TGTGCCAGCAGCCATAGCGGACGGATGGAGACCCAGTACTTC. Translation: CASSHSGRMETQYF.

This chain joins TRBV4-1 and TRBJ1-3, with a weak D call TRBD1 (5 bases). The CDR3 has 16 residues. Trimming pared 3 bases from V and 0 bases from J, leaving 12 bases between. CDR1 and CDR2 from the germline V gene are MGHRA and YSYEKL. The CDR3 region has the DNA TGCGCCAGCAGCCAGCACAGGAGAAGCTCTGGAAACACCATATATTTT. Translating gives CASSQHRRSSGNTIYF.